These 31 T cell receptor beta chains were sequenced from one sample in a study of molecular identifiers for immune sequencing clone quantification (dated by TCRdb to the late 2010s). The library was produced with PCR. These reads were obtained on a NextSeq 500. The public reads were reprocessed in TCRdb via fastp at Q25 and MiXCR, keeping in-frame beta chains. Records with the same CDR3 protein are collapsed into one entry carrying the most frequent genes and DNA. Counted in this sample were some 320,000 distinct CDR3 sequences; roughly 24% of them appeared once. Together, the top ten hold about 0.71% of the sample. The sequencing sample was made of naive CD8+ T cells from blood, with Jurkat cell RNA spiked in. Interpreted using the paper, the cell subset or site label stands for: FACS-sorted CD8+CD4-CCR7+CD45RA+ naive T cells. The source is a human donor in good health. Some libraries in this study had Jurkat cell RNA spiked in.

With respect to this clonotype: Since a much larger clone is just one base distant, this may be a read error. The chain is built from TRBV29-1 and TRBJ2-3, with a tentative D call TRBD2 (6 bases). The V and J ends lost 2 bases and 8 bases respectively, with 14 bases between them. Germline CDR1 SQVTM, CDR2 ANQGSEA. This CDR3 contains 13 residues. CDR3 amino acids: CSVELSNGGTQYF. CDR3 DNA: TGCAGCGTTGAATTATCGAACGGGGGTACGCAGTATTTT.

Details on this clonotype: A read error may produce the germline difference seen at one junction end. CDR3 amino acids: CASSFYQTLNTVELFF. In DNA, the CDR3 is TGTGCCAGCAGCTTTTACCAGACACTGAACACCGTGGAGCTGTTTTTT. The J gene is TRBJ2-2, the V gene TRBV5-3; D is unresolved. TRBV5-3 counts as an open reading frame of uncertain function. The CDR3 has 16 amino acids.

In regard to this clonotype: The junction shows a germline mismatch at one end, possibly a read error. The genes are TRBV9 and TRBJ2-7, with 13 bases lining up with TRBD2. There are 16 residues in the CDR3. CDR1 and CDR2 from the germline V gene are SGDLS and YYNGEE. The CDR3 coding sequence is TGTGCCCGCAGCCCTCGACTAGCGGGAGGTAGAGGAGCGCAGTACTTC. The encoded protein is CARSPRLAGGRGAQYF.

In this sample, this clonotype turned up a few times. This chain uses TRBV6-5 with TRBJ2-1, with D possibly being TRBD1 (5 bases). CDR3 length: 16 residues. The germline V and J ends were trimmed by 2 bases and 0 bases, with 11 bases remaining between them. Germline V gene data show CDR1 as MNHEY and CDR2 as SVGAGI. The CDR3 protein is CASSYGPTVSYNEQFF. In DNA, the CDR3 is TGTGCCAGCAGTTACGGACCGACAGTCTCCTACAATGAGCAGTTCTTC.

The chain carries TRBV20-1 and TRBJ2-5; D is uncertain. CDR1 is DFQATT and CDR2 is SNEGSKA in the germline V gene (reference sequence). Trimming left V 6 bases short and J 11 bases short, with 16 bases between. The CDR3 runs 11 residues. CDR3 protein: CSAPLYNEQYF. The CDR3 bases are TGCAGTGCCCCTCTATACAATGAGCAGTACTTC.

A few counts support this clonotype. This rearrangement joins TRBV30 to TRBJ2-3; D is perhaps TRBD2 (7 bases). CDR1 and CDR2 (germline): GTSNPN, SVGIG (reference sequence). The CDR3 loop spans 15 amino acids. V was trimmed by 0 bases and J by 4 bases, leaving 14 bases between them. The DNA for the CDR3 is TGTGCCTGGAGTGTACTCGGGGGGCCAGCAGATACGCAGTATTTT. Translation: CAWSVLGGPADTQYF.

Remarks on this clonotype: This sequence may be a read error, since a much larger clone differs from it by one base. This chain uses TRBV5-1 with TRBJ1-1, with 9 bases matching TRBD1. Germline V gives CDR1 SGHRS, CDR2 YFSETQ. CDR3 length: 13 amino acids. The CDR3 DNA sequence: TGCGCCAGCAGCTGGGGACAGGGTGGTGAAGCTCTCTTT. It is translated as CASSWGQGGEALF. Full variable domain (outside the CDR3, taken from reference TRBV5-1 and TRBJ1-1): KAGVTQTPRYLIKTRGQQVTLSCSPISGHRSVSWYQQTPGQGLQFLFEYFSETQRNKGNFPGRFSGRQFSNSRSEMNVSTLELGDSALYLCASSWGQGGEALFGQGTRLTVV.

This clonotype was seen at least ten times. The genes are TRBV29-1 and TRBJ2-5; TRBD2 matches at 8 bases. Germline values: CDR1 SQVTM, CDR2 ANQGSEA. CDR3 length: 17 residues. Unmatched junction bases numbered 9, after V lost 0 bases and J lost 0 bases. CDR3 in amino acids: CSVEEWARGGYQETQYF. The CDR3 nucleotides read TGCAGCGTTGAAGAATGGGCCCGGGGGGGGTACCAAGAGACCCAGTACTTC.

The sample holds a few counts of this clonotype. The V gene is TRBV20-1, the J gene TRBJ2-7; tentatively, D is TRBD2 (6 bases). Germline CDR1 and CDR2: DFQATT and SNEGSKA (reference sequence). CDR3 size: 15 residues. The V end lost 4 bases, the J end lost 3 bases, and 19 bases lay between the germline ends. CDR3 nucleotide sequence: TGCAGTGCTAAGGCTGTTCGGGGGACCGACTACGAGCAGTACTTC. This encodes CSAKAVRGTDYEQYF.

Points on this clonotype: Mismatch with germline at one junction end may stem from a read error. The V and J genes are TRBV30 and TRBJ2-1; D might be TRBD2 (6 bases). The CDR3 has 13 amino acids. Looked up from germline, CDR1 is GTSNPN and CDR2 is SVGIG (reference sequence). CDR3 in DNA: TGTGCCTGGAGTGGCGGGATAGGGAATGAGCCGTTCTTC. It translates to CAWSGGIGNEPFF.

This clonotype was observed many times. The J gene is TRBJ2-5, the V gene TRBV12-3 or TRBV12-4, with D tentatively TRBD1 (5 bases). CDR3 length equals 13 residues. The V gene lost 8 bases and the J gene lost 1 base, with 11 bases spanning the gap. The CDR3 reads CASSGGAQETQYF. In DNA form, the CDR3 reads TGTGCCAGCTCCGGTGGGGCCCAAGAGACCCAGTACTTC.

Concerning this clonotype itself: This CDR3 is missing its conserved last phenylalanine or tryptophan, likely due to a read error. This chain connects TRBV30 to TRBJ2-7; D remains unclear. This CDR3 is 13 amino acids long. V was shortened by 0 bases and J by 1 base, with 7 bases between the two germline ends. Germline V gene lookup returns CDR1 GTSNPN and CDR2 SVGIG (reference sequence). The CDR3 region is CAWSVGPSYEQYS. CDR3 nucleotides: TGTGCCTGGAGTGTCGGTCCATCCTACGAGCAGTACTCC.

Regarding this clonotype: Being one base from a much bigger clone, this may be a read error. CDR3 nucleotide sequence: TGCAGCGCCTGGGACGGGTTCGGAGCTAACTATGGCTACACCTTC. Amino acid sequence: CSAWDGFGANYGYTF. The chain links TRBV29-1 to TRBJ1-2; a weak D match, TRBD1 (5 bases). V dropped 7 bases and J dropped 0 bases, with 18 bases sitting between them. The CDR3 has 15 amino acids. Per the germline V gene, CDR1 is SQVTM and CDR2 is ANQGSEA.

A word on this clonotype: A much larger clone sits a single nucleotide away, making a read error possible. This chain links TRBV15 with TRBJ2-3; TRBD2 matches 8 bases. The germline V gene has CDR1 LNHNV and CDR2 YYDKDF (reference sequence). This CDR3 has 16 amino acids. As DNA, the CDR3 is TGTGCCACCAGCAGAGATACAGCGGGAGTAACAGCTACGCAGTATTTT. This sequence encodes CATSRDTAGVTATQYF.

There are a few counts of this clonotype. The chain links TRBV7-9 to TRBJ2-7; D gene ambiguous. V lost 5 bases, J lost 6 bases, and 11 bases lay in between. The CDR3 contains 12 residues. Per the germline V gene, CDR1 is SEHNR and CDR2 is FQNEAQ (reference sequence). CDR3 protein: CASSAVPGEQYF. In DNA, the CDR3 is TGTGCCAGCAGCGCCGTTCCGGGCGAGCAGTACTTC. Supplemented by reference TRBV7-9 and TRBJ2-7, the full variable domain reads DTGVSQNPRHKITKRGQNVTFRCDPISEHNRLYWYRQTLGQGPEFLTYFQNEAQLEKSRLLSDRFSAERPKGSFSTLEIQRTEQGDSAMYLCASSAVPGEQYFGPGTRLTVT.

This clonotype came up many times. The chain joins TRBV5-4 to TRBJ2-5; 8 bases line up with TRBD1. The J segment lost 0 bases and the V segment lost 2 bases, leaving 9 bases of the junction unmatched. CDR1 is SGHNT and CDR2 is YYREEE in the germline V gene (reference sequence). This CDR3 is built from 17 residues. The CDR3 here is CASSLLGQGANQETQYF. CDR3 nucleotides: TGTGCCAGCAGCTTACTCGGCCAGGGGGCAAACCAAGAGACCCAGTACTTC.

The table lists this clonotype with a few counts. The V and J genes are TRBV5-6 and TRBJ1-4; TRBD1 matches at 8 bases. V trimming: 4 bases; J trimming: 6 bases; junction bases outside the gene matches: 5. This CDR3 is built from 14 residues. CDR1 is SGHDT and CDR2 is YYEEEE in the germline V gene. This CDR3 is CASSPTGEDEKLFF. CDR3 in DNA: TGTGCCAGCAGCCCGACAGGGGAAGATGAAAAACTGTTTTTT. The full variable domain, rest sourced from reference TRBV5-6 and TRBJ1-4, is DAGVTQSPTHLIKTRGQQVTLRCSPKSGHDTVSWYQQALGQGPQFIFQYYEEEERQRGNFPDRFSGHQFPNYSSELNVNALLLGDSALYLCASSPTGEDEKLFFGSGTQLSVL.

In regard to this clonotype: This may arise from a read error, as a much more abundant clone is one base away. V usage is TRBV6-5 and J usage is TRBJ2-3; D may match TRBD1 or TRBD2 (5 bases each). This CDR3 is built from 11 residues. The germline V gene has CDR1 MNHEY and CDR2 SVGAGI. CDR3 in amino acids: CASGPTATQYF. The CDR3 DNA reads as TGTGCTTCGGGACCCACAGCTACGCAGTATTTT.

A word on this clonotype: Germline and junction disagree at one end, which may indicate a read error. The chain links TRBV12-3 or TRBV12-4 to TRBJ1-1; D may be TRBD1 (5 bases). The CDR3 loop spans 11 amino acids. CDR3 DNA: TGTGTCAGCAGCCTCACAGGCGAAGCTTTCTTT. Translation gives CVSSLTGEAFF.

This clonotype was observed at least ten times. The rearrangement joins TRBV20-1 to TRBJ1-5, with 7 bases matching TRBD1. V dropped 6 bases and J dropped 5; count of bases not matched to a gene: 4. The CDR3 length is 12 residues. In germline, CDR1 is DFQATT, CDR2 SNEGSKA (reference sequence). This CDR3 is CSATGEDQPQHF. CDR3 DNA: TGCAGTGCAACAGGGGAGGATCAGCCCCAGCATTTT.

The chain couples TRBV4-2 to TRBJ2-3; possibly TRBD1 or TRBD2 for D (5 bases each). This CDR3 has 13 amino acids. Trimming cost V 5 bases and J 11 bases, with 17 bases left between them. Per germline, CDR1 LGHNA and CDR2 YNFKEQ. In DNA, the CDR3 is TGTGCCAGCAGCGGGGGACCCCTTTTTGAGCAGTATTTT. This encodes CASSGGPLFEQYF.

As regards this clonotype: With a much larger clone just one base away, this may be a read error. V gene TRBV4-2 combines with J gene TRBJ2-7; no clear D gene. The germline CDR1 and CDR2 sequences are LGHNA and YNFKEQ. The CDR3 is 16 amino acids. Trimming stripped 0 bases from V and 9 bases from J, with 21 bases between. CDR3 sequence: CASSQELRRLDDAQYF. CDR3 sequence (DNA): TGTGCCAGCAGCCAAGAGTTGCGACGGCTAGATGACGCGCAGTACTTC.

Comments on this clonotype: One end of the junction does not line up with germline, which may come from a read error. V usage is TRBV20-1 and J usage is TRBJ1-1; TRBD1 might be the D (6 bases). This CDR3 is 16 amino acids long. Germline-derived CDR1 and CDR2 are DFQATT and SNEGSKA (reference sequence). CDR3 sequence reads: CSASALMGGRDPDAFF. The CDR3 region has the DNA TGCAGTGCTAGCGCCCTCATGGGGGGCAGGGACCCTGACGCTTTCTTT.

This clonotype has ten or more counts. V gene TRBV6-5 combines with J gene TRBJ2-7, with 11 bases fitting TRBD1. The CDR3 spans 14 residues. Germline loops: CDR1 MNHEY, CDR2 SVGAGI. Trimming removed 2 bases from V and 4 bases from J; junction bases left unmatched: 1. This CDR3 reads CASSYGTGGYEQYF. CDR3 sequence (DNA): TGTGCCAGCAGTTACGGGACAGGGGGTTACGAGCAGTACTTC.

This clonotype was observed a handful of times. V is TRBV14 and J is TRBJ2-3; perhaps TRBD2 as D (7 bases). CDR3 length equals 17 residues. Looked up from germline, CDR1 is SGHDN and CDR2 is FVKESK. Trimming stripped 0 bases from V and 2 bases from J, with 15 bases between. CDR3 coding DNA: TGTGCCAGCAGCCAAGATCCCGGGGGGCACTTCACAGATACGCAGTATTTT. Encoded protein: CASSQDPGGHFTDTQYF.

Ten or more counts support this clonotype. The CDR3 protein is CASSPPETQYF. The DNA for the CDR3 is TGTGCCAGCAGTCCCCCAGAGACCCAGTACTTC. The chain couples TRBV27 to TRBJ2-5; no firm D call. CDR1 and CDR2 (germline): MNHEY, SMNVEV (reference sequence). Trimming cost V 5 bases and J 4 bases, with 5 bases left between them. The CDR3 has 11 residues.

In the case of this clonotype: It may be a read error: a sequence one base away is much more abundant. V gene TRBV28 combines with J gene TRBJ1-1, with D possibly TRBD1 on 5 matching bases. Germline lookup yields CDR1 MDHEN and CDR2 SYDVKM. The length of the CDR3 is 15 residues. CDR3 sequence reads: CDSSFWGDRNTEAFF. The CDR3, as DNA: TGTGACAGCAGTTTCTGGGGGGATCGGAACACTGAAGCTTTCTTT.

This clonotype was picked up a small number of times. This chain uses TRBV7-9 with TRBJ2-2, with D perhaps matching TRBD2 (6 bases). The CDR3 length is 17 residues. Germline-derived CDR1 and CDR2 are SEHNR and FQNEAQ (reference sequence). Trimming removed 1 base from V and 6 bases from J, with 18 bases in between. The CDR3 loop reads CASSLEGSRTGAGELFF. In DNA form, the CDR3 reads TGTGCCAGCAGCTTAGAGGGGAGTCGTACGGGAGCCGGGGAGCTGTTTTTT. The full variable domain, rest sourced from reference TRBV7-9 and TRBJ2-2, is DTGVSQNPRHKITKRGQNVTFRCDPISEHNRLYWYRQTLGQGPEFLTYFQNEAQLEKSRLLSDRFSAERPKGSFSTLEIQRTEQGDSAMYLCASSLEGSRTGAGELFFGEGSRLTVL.

This clonotype was seen a handful of times. The J gene is TRBJ1-1, the V gene TRBV27; weak D call: TRBD1 (6 bases). The CDR3 has 11 residues. V was cut by 6 bases and J by 7 bases, with 9 bases left in between. Germline CDR1 reads MNHEY; CDR2 reads SMNVEV (reference sequence). CDR3 amino acids: CASRGGHEAFF. DNA for the CDR3: TGTGCCAGCAGGGGGGGGCATGAAGCTTTCTTT.

The chain carries TRBV13 and TRBJ2-3, with D perhaps matching TRBD1 (5 bases). The V gene's germline CDR1 is PRHDT and CDR2 FYEKMQ (reference sequence). V dropped 3 bases and J dropped 0 bases, with 7 bases sitting between them. The CDR3 runs to 14 residues. The CDR3 nucleotides are TGTGCCAGCAGCTTCGACAGTAGCACAGATACGCAGTATTTT. It translates to CASSFDSSTDTQYF.

V is TRBV20-1 and J is TRBJ2-3; 7 bases fit TRBD2. This CDR3 is built from 14 residues. Germline trimming cut 0 bases from V and 6 bases from J; bases unmatched to any gene: 6. CDR1 is DFQATT and CDR2 is SNEGSKA in the germline V gene (reference sequence). The DNA of the CDR3 is TGCAGTGCTAGAGACTTTGGACTAGAGGATACGCAGTATTTT. Protein sequence: CSARDFGLEDTQYF.